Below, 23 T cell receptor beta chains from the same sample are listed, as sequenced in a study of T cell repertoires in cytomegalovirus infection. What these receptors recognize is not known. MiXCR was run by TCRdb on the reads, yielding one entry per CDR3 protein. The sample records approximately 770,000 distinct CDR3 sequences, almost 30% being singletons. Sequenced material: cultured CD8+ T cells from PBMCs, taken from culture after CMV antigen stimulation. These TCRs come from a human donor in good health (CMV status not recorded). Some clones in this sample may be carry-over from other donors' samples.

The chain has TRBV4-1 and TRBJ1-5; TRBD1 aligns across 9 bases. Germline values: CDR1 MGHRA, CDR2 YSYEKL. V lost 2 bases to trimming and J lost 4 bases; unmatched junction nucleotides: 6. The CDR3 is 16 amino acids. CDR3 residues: CASSQYGDRANQPQHF. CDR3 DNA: TGCGCCAGCAGCCAATATGGGGACAGGGCAAATCAGCCCCAGCATTTT.

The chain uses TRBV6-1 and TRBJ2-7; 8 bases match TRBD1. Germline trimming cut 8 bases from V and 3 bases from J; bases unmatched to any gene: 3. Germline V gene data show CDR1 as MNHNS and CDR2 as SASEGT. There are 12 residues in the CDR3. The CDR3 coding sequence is TGTGCCAGCCTCACAGGGGGCTACGAGCAGTACTTC. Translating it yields CASLTGGYEQYF.

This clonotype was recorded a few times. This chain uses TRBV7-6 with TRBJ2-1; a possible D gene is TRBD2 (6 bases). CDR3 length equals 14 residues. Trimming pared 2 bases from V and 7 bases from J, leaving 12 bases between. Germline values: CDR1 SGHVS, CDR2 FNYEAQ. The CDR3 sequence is CASSLRGEENEQFF. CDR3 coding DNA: TGTGCCAGCAGCTTAAGAGGGGAGGAAAATGAGCAGTTCTTC.

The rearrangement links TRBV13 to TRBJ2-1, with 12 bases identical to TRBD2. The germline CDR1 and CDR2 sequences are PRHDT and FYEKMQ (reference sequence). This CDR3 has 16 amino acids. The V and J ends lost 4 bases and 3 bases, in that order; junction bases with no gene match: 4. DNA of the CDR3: TGTGCCAGCAGCTCCAGGACTAGCGGGGACTACAATGAGCAGTTCTTC. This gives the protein CASSSRTSGDYNEQFF. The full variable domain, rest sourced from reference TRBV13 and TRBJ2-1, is AAGVIQSPRHLIKEKRETATLKCYPIPRHDTVYWYQQGPGQDPQFLISFYEKMQSDKGSIPDRFSAQQFSDYHSELNMSSLELGDSALYFCASSSRTSGDYNEQFFGPGTRLTVL.

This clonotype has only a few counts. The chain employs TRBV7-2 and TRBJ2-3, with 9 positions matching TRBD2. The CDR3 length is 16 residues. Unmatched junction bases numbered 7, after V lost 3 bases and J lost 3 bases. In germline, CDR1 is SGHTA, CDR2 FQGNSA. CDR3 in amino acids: CASSFNQGLATDTQYF. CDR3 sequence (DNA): TGTGCCAGCAGCTTTAATCAAGGACTAGCGACAGATACGCAGTATTTT. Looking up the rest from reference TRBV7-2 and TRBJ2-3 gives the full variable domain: GAGVSQSPSNKVTEKGKDVELRCDPISGHTALYWYRQSLGQGLEFLIYFQGNSAPDKSGLPSDRFSAERTGGSVSTLTIQRTQQEDSAVYLCASSFNQGLATDTQYFGPGTRLTVL.

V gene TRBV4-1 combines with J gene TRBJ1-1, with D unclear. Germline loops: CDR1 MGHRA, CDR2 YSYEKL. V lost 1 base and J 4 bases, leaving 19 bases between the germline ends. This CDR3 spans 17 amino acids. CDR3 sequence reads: CASSQGVGGPIGTEAFF. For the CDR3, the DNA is TGCGCCAGCAGCCAAGGAGTTGGAGGGCCAATTGGCACTGAAGCTTTCTTT.

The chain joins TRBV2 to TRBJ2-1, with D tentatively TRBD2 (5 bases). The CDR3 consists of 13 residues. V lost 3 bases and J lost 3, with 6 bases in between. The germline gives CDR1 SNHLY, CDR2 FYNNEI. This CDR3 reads CASSDTSYNEQFF. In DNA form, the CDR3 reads TGTGCCAGCAGTGACACTAGCTACAATGAGCAGTTCTTC.

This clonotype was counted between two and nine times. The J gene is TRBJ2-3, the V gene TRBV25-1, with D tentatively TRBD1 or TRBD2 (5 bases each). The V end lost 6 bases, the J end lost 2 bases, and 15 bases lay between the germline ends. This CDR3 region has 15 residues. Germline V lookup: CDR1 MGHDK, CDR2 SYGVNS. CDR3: CASRGDRRPTDTQYF. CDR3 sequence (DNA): TGTGCCAGCAGAGGGGACCGCAGACCCACAGATACGCAGTATTTT.

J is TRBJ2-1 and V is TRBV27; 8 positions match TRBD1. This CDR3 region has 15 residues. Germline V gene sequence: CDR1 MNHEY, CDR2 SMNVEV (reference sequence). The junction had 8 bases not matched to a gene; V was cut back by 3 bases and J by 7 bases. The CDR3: CASSFRRGRENEQFF. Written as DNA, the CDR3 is TGTGCCAGCAGTTTCCGCAGGGGGCGCGAGAATGAGCAGTTCTTC.

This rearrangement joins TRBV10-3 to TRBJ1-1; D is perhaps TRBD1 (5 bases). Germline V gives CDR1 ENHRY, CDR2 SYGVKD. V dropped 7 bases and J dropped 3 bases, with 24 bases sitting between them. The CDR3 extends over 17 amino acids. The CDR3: CAIKPSGEVPGHTEAFF. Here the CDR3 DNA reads TGTGCCATCAAACCCTCGGGGGAGGTCCCAGGGCACACTGAAGCTTTCTTT.

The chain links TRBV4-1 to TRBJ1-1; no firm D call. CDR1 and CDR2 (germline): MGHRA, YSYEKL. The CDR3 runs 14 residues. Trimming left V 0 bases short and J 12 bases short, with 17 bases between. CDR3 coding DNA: TGCGCCAGCAGCCAAGATCGAAGAGGTTCCGCGACTTTCTTT. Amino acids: CASSQDRRGSATFF.

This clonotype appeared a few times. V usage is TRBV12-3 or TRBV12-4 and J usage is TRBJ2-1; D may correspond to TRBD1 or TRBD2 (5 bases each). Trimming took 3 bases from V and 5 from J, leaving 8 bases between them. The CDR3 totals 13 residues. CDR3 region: CASSFMGDNEQFF. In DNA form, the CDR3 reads TGTGCCAGCAGTTTCATGGGGGACAATGAGCAGTTCTTC.

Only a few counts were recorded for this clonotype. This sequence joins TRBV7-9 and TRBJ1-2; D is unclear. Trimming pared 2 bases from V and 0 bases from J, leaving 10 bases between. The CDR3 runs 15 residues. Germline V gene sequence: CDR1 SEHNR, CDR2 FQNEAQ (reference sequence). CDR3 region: CASSLISGSNYGYTF. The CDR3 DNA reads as TGTGCCAGCAGCTTAATATCCGGCTCTAACTATGGCTACACCTTC.

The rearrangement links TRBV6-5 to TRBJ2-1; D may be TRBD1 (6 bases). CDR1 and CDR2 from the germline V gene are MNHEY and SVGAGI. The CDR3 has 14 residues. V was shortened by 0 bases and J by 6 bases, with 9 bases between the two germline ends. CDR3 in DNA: TGTGCCAGCAGTTACTCTACAGGGCCCAATGAGCAGTTCTTC. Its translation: CASSYSTGPNEQFF.

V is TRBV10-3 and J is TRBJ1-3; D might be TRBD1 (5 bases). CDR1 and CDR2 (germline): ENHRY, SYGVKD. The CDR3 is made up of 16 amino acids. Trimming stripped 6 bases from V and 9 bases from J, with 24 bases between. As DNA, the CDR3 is TGTGCCATCAGGACGGCGCCCACTCCCGGGACCCCCACCATATATTTT. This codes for CAIRTAPTPGTPTIYF.

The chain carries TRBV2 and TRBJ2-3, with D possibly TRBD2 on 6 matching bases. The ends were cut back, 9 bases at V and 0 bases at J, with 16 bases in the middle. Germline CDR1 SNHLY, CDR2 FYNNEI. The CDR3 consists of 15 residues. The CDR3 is CASMIRDFSTDTQYF. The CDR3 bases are TGTGCCAGTATGATCCGGGACTTTAGCACAGATACGCAGTATTTT.

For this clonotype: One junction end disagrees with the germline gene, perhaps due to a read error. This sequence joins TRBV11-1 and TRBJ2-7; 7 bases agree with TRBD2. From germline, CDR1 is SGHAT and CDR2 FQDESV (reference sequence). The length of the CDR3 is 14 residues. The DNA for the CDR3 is TGTGCCAGCAGCTTCATCGGCAGGGACTACGAGCAGAACTTC. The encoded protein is CASSFIGRDYEQNF.

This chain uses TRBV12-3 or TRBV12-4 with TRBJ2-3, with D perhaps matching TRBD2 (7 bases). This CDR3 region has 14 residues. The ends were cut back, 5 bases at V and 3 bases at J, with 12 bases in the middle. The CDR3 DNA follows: TGTGCCAGCAGTGGGGCGGGGGCTACAGATACGCAGTATTTT. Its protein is CASSGAGATDTQYF.

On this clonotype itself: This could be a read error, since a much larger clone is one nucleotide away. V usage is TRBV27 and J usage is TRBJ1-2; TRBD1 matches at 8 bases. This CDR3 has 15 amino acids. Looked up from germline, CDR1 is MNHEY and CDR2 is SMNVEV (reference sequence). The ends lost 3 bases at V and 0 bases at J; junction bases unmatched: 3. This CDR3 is CASSFGTGANYGYTF. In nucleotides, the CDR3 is TGTGCCAGCAGTTTCGGGACAGGAGCTAACTATGGCTACACCTTC.

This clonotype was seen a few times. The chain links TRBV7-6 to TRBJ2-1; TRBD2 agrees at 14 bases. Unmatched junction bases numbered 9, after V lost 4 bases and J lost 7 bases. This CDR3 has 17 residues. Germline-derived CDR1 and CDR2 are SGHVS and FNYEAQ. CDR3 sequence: CASSSPRLAGGNNEQFF. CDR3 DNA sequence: TGTGCCAGCAGCTCGCCAAGACTAGCGGGGGGGAATAATGAGCAGTTCTTC.

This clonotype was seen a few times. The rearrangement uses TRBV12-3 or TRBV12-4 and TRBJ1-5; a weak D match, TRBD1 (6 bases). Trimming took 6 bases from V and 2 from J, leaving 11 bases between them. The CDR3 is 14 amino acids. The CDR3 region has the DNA TGTGCCAGCAGCGCCTCAGGGGGCAATCAGCCCCAGCATTTT. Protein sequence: CASSASGGNQPQHF.

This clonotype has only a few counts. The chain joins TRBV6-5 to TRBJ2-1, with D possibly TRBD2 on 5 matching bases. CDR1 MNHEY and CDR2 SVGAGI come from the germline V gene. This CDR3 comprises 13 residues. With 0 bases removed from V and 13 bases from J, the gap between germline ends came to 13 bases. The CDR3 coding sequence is TGTGCCAGCAGTTACTCGAGCGGAGCTCCTCAGTTCTTC. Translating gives CASSYSSGAPQFF.

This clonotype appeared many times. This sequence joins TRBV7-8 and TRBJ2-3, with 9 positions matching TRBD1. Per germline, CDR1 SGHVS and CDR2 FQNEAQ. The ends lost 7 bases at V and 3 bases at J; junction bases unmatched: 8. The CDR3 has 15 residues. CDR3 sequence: CASTRGTGWTDTQYF. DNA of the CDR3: TGTGCCAGCACCCGGGGGACAGGGTGGACAGATACGCAGTATTTT.